A single sample is the source of the 14 T cell receptor beta chains below, sequenced in a study of T cell repertoires in cytomegalovirus infection. TCRdb fed the reads into MiXCR, producing one record per CDR3 protein. The profile shows approximately 770,000 distinct CDR3 sequences, approximately 32% of them singletons. These receptors' targets are unknown. The sequencing here drew on cultured CD8+ T cells from PBMCs, taken from culture after CMV antigen stimulation. Source of these receptors: a human donor in good health (CMV status not recorded). Some clones in this sample may be carry-over from other donors' samples.

The chain links TRBV3-1 to TRBJ2-5, with 11 bases that match TRBD2. Germline assignment: CDR1 LGHDT and CDR2 YNNKEL (reference sequence). Trimming cost V 4 bases and J 7 bases; bases outside gene matches: 8. The CDR3 is made up of 15 amino acids. The CDR3 DNA reads as TGTGCCAGCAGCCGGCGGGTAGCGGGGGGGAGGACCCAGTACTTC. Translation: CASSRRVAGGRTQYF.

The chain joins TRBV9 to TRBJ2-1; a weak D match, TRBD2 (6 bases). CDR1 and CDR2 from the germline V gene are SGDLS and YYNGEE. The V gene lost 3 bases and the J gene lost 8 bases, with 21 bases spanning the gap. CDR3 length equals 16 residues. Here the CDR3 DNA reads TGTGCCAGCAGCGAGGAGGGACGGTTAAGTCTGGATGAGCAGTTCTTC. This sequence encodes CASSEEGRLSLDEQFF.

The chain has TRBV5-1 and TRBJ2-1; 7 nucleotides match TRBD2. V gave up 1 base and J gave up 2 bases; unmatched junction bases: 9. This CDR3 is built from 17 residues. Looked up from germline, CDR1 is SGHRS and CDR2 is YFSETQ. As DNA, the CDR3 is TGCGCCAGCAGCTTGTGGGCTAGCGGTCCTACCTACAATGAGCAGTTCTTC. Translation gives CASSLWASGPTYNEQFF.

The rearrangement links TRBV4-1 to TRBJ2-1; D not resolved. Looked up from germline, CDR1 is MGHRA and CDR2 is YSYEKL. The CDR3 runs to 12 residues. Deletions cut 1 base from V and 9 bases from J, with 7 bases between. CDR3 in DNA: TGCGCCAGCAGCCAAGGAAGCACTGAGCAGTTCTTC. Translated, it gives CASSQGSTEQFF.

The chain combines TRBV7-9 with TRBJ1-1; D not certain. CDR1 SEHNR and CDR2 FQNEAQ come from the germline V gene (reference sequence). The CDR3 has 14 amino acids. The V end was cut by 5 bases, the J end by 0 bases, with 10 bases between. DNA of the CDR3: TGTGCCAGCAGCGGTACAATCCTGAACACTGAAGCTTTCTTT. Its protein product is CASSGTILNTEAFF. Combining the CDR3 with reference TRBV7-9 and TRBJ1-1 gives the whole variable domain DTGVSQNPRHKITKRGQNVTFRCDPISEHNRLYWYRQTLGQGPEFLTYFQNEAQLEKSRLLSDRFSAERPKGSFSTLEIQRTEQGDSAMYLCASSGTILNTEAFFGQGTRLTVV.

The V call is TRBV6-5, the J call TRBJ1-1; TRBD1 is a possible D gene (6 bases). The germline CDR1 and CDR2 sequences are MNHEY and SVGAGI. There are 16 residues in the CDR3. V was cut by 0 bases and J by 6 bases, with 17 bases left in between. The CDR3 region is CASSYSKRYREPEAFF. CDR3 coding DNA: TGTGCCAGCAGTTACTCGAAACGCTACAGGGAGCCTGAAGCTTTCTTT.

This clonotype was detected a few times. The DNA of the CDR3 is TGTGCCAGCAGTACGCGACAGGGAGAAAACATTCAGTACTTC. This gives the protein CASSTRQGENIQYF. The chain uses TRBV12-3 or TRBV12-4 and TRBJ2-4; 7 nucleotides line up with TRBD1. The ends lost 5 bases at V and 5 bases at J; junction bases unmatched: 6. This CDR3 spans 14 amino acids.

This chain connects TRBV2 to TRBJ2-1; 11 nucleotides line up with TRBD2. V was pared by 7 bases and J by 4 bases, with 9 bases of the junction left unmatched. The CDR3 consists of 16 residues. From germline, CDR1 is SNHLY and CDR2 FYNNEI. In DNA form, the CDR3 reads TGTGCCAGCAACTTGCTCGGGACTAGCGGATACAATGAGCAGTTCTTC. Amino acids: CASNLLGTSGYNEQFF. The whole variable domain, filled in from reference TRBV2 and TRBJ2-1, reads EPEVTQTPSHQVTQMGQEVILRCVPISNHLYFYWYRQILGQKVEFLVSFYNNEISEKSEIFDDQFSVERPDGSNFTLKIRSTKLEDSAMYFCASNLLGTSGYNEQFFGPGTRLTVL.

This clonotype showed up many times. This chain connects TRBV6-2 or TRBV6-3 to TRBJ1-5; D remains ambiguous. Germline CDR1 is MNHEY and CDR2 is SVGEGT. Trimming took off 2 bases at V and 7 bases at J, with 12 bases between the two ends. The length of the CDR3 is 14 residues. For the CDR3, the DNA is TGTGCCAGCAGTTACCGGGGAATGCAACAGCCCCAGCATTTT. This encodes CASSYRGMQQPQHF.

This chain joins TRBV5-1 and TRBJ2-1; D assignment may be TRBD1 or TRBD2 (5 bases each). The CDR3 extends over 14 amino acids. CDR1 and CDR2 from the germline V gene are SGHRS and YFSETQ. V lost 4 bases, J lost 2 bases, and 10 bases lay in between. The DNA for the CDR3 is TGCGCCAGCAGCCGGGACCAGACCTACAATGAGCAGTTCTTC. It translates to CASSRDQTYNEQFF.

In this sample, this clonotype turned up a few times. CDR3 sequence (DNA): TGTGCCAGCAGCCAGTTTACGTTACAGGGCTACACCTTC. Protein product: CASSQFTLQGYTF. The genes are TRBV14 and TRBJ1-2; no firm D call. Trimming pared 3 bases from V and 8 bases from J, leaving 13 bases between. This CDR3 has 13 amino acids. The germline CDR1 and CDR2 sequences are SGHDN and FVKESK.

This clonotype was seen more than once but under ten times. The chain combines TRBV19 with TRBJ2-5; D might be TRBD2 (5 bases). Between the trimmed V and J ends, which lost 5 bases and 4 bases, there was a span of 20 bases. Germline lookup yields CDR1 LNHDA and CDR2 SQIVND (reference sequence). There are 16 residues in the CDR3. The DNA for the CDR3 is TGTGCCAGTAGTCCCGAGTTGGCGGGCTTCCTAGAGACCCAGTACTTC. Its protein product is CASSPELAGFLETQYF.

The chain joins TRBV28 to TRBJ1-1; D perhaps matches TRBD1 (6 bases). Germline-derived CDR1 and CDR2 are MDHEN and SYDVKM. Trimming cost V 5 bases and J 3 bases, with 16 bases left between them. The CDR3 is 15 amino acids. CDR3 region: CASSPLTGLYTEAFF. CDR3 bases: TGTGCCAGCAGTCCCCTGACAGGATTGTACACTGAAGCTTTCTTT.

V is TRBV5-6 and J is TRBJ2-3, with D possibly being TRBD2 (7 bases). V lost 4 bases, J lost 4 bases, and 25 bases lay in between. CDR1 and CDR2 (germline): SGHDT, YYEEEE. The CDR3 loop spans 18 amino acids. CDR3 coding DNA: TGTGCCAGCAGCCAGGGACTCGGGATCGGGGGGCGAGCAGATACGCAGTATTTT. Translation gives CASSQGLGIGGRADTQYF.